Presented here are 18 T cell receptor beta chains from one specimen sequenced in a study of T cells after yellow fever vaccination. TCRdb analysed the 5' RACE reads with MiXCR anew, one entry per CDR3 protein. Here the sample spans around 47,000 distinct CDR3 sequences, 6.8% being singletons. The material sequenced was CD8+ T cells not binding an NS4B(214-222) dextramer, sorted from PBMCs, taken 45 days after the yellow fever booster vaccination. These receptors originate from a man in his thirties or forties who received the YFV17D yellow fever vaccine.

In its sample, this clonotype was seen many times. The V call is TRBV28, the J call TRBJ2-1; D gene unclear. This CDR3 region has 15 residues. CDR1 is MDHEN and CDR2 is SYDVKM in the germline V gene. V lost 5 bases and J lost 5, with 16 bases in between. The CDR3 here is CASSPIYTTNNEQFF. CDR3 bases: TGTGCCAGCAGTCCAATATACACAACGAACAATGAGCAGTTCTTC.

The CDR3 nucleotides read TGTGCCAGTAGTAAGGCCGGCACAGATACGCAGTATTTT. Translated: CASSKAGTDTQYF. This chain connects TRBV19 to TRBJ2-3; D unclear. V lost 4 bases and J 1 base, leaving 6 bases between the germline ends. Germline CDR1 LNHDA, CDR2 SQIVND (reference sequence). This CDR3 has 13 amino acids.

By sample fraction, this clonotype is medium-sized (0.01 to 0.1%). The CDR3 reads CSARDMRQGVATPLHF. The CDR3, as DNA: TGCAGTGCTAGAGACATGCGGCAGGGCGTCGCGACACCCCTCCACTTT. V usage is TRBV20-1 and J usage is TRBJ1-6; TRBD1 might be the D (5 bases). Germline-derived CDR1 and CDR2 are DFQATT and SNEGSKA (reference sequence). The CDR3 runs 16 residues. V was shortened by 0 bases and J by 11 bases, with 20 bases between the two germline ends.

V gene TRBV14 combines with J gene TRBJ2-1; 10 positions agree with TRBD2. This CDR3 has 15 residues. The germline V gene encodes CDR1 SGHDN and CDR2 FVKESK. V lost 5 bases to trimming and J lost 8 bases; unmatched junction nucleotides: 9. CDR3 bases: TGTGCCAGCAGCATAAGCGGGAGGGCCTTCCATGAGCAGTTCTTC. Translated, it gives CASSISGRAFHEQFF.

The chain uses TRBV10-2 and TRBJ2-5, with TRBD2 identical over 8 bases. The CDR3 is 16 residues long. Germline CDR1 reads WSHSY; CDR2 reads SAAADI. Trimming took 1 base from V and 5 from J; bases not matched to a gene: 9. Written as DNA, the CDR3 is TGCGCCAGCAGTGAGTTAGGGACTAGAGGGAGTGAGACCCAGTACTTC. It encodes CASSELGTRGSETQYF.

There are many counts of this clonotype. V is TRBV6-2 or TRBV6-3 and J is TRBJ2-7; no clear D. This CDR3 has 12 amino acids. Trimming cost V 0 bases and J 6 bases, with 6 bases left between them. CDR1 MNHEY and CDR2 SVGEGT come from the germline V gene. CDR3 residues: CASSYSFREQYF. CDR3 bases: TGTGCCAGCAGTTACTCGTTCCGCGAGCAGTACTTC.

This clonotype was detected many times. V is TRBV6-5 and J is TRBJ2-1; 7 bases are shared with TRBD1. Trimming at V came to 2 bases and at J to 0 bases, leaving 10 bases not matched to a gene. This CDR3 spans 18 amino acids. Germline V gene sequence: CDR1 MNHEY, CDR2 SVGAGI. CDR3 bases: TGTGCCAGCAGTTACCAGACAACAGGGGACCTCTCCTACAATGAGCAGTTCTTC. Its translation: CASSYQTTGDLSYNEQFF.

Many counts were recorded for this clonotype. V and J are TRBV7-8 and TRBJ2-7; TRBD1 aligns across 7 bases. There are 13 residues in the CDR3. CDR1 SGHVS and CDR2 FQNEAQ come from the germline V gene. J lost 2 bases, V lost 5 bases, and 3 bases had no gene match. In DNA form, the CDR3 reads TGTGCCAGCAGCCTTGGGACAGCCTACGAGCAGTACTTC. It encodes CASSLGTAYEQYF.

This clonotype occurred many times. V and J are TRBV12-3 or TRBV12-4 and TRBJ1-4; D gene ambiguous. V lost 8 bases and J lost 6, with 16 bases in between. This CDR3 comprises 14 residues. The CDR3 bases are TGTGCCAGCCTCCAGGTCGGGATGGATGAAAAACTGTTTTTT. This sequence encodes CASLQVGMDEKLFF.

In its sample, this clonotype was seen many times. The chain has TRBV29-1 and TRBJ2-5; 13 positions agree with TRBD2. The CDR3 is made up of 13 amino acids. Germline V gene sequence: CDR1 SQVTM, CDR2 ANQGSEA. Losses at the gene ends were 6 bases for V and 7 bases for J; bases not matched to a gene: 5. Written as DNA, the CDR3 is TGCAGCGTGGGACTAGCGGGGTTGGGGACCCAGTACTTC. It specifies CSVGLAGLGTQYF.

The V call is TRBV7-8, the J call TRBJ2-7, with D possibly being TRBD2 (7 bases). Trimming stripped 4 bases from V and 6 bases from J, with 10 bases between. CDR1 is SGHVS and CDR2 is FQNEAQ in the germline V gene. The CDR3 runs 12 residues. DNA of the CDR3: TGTGCCAGCAGCTGGGGGGGCCGCGAGCAGTACTTC. Protein sequence: CASSWGGREQYF.

In its sample, this clonotype was seen many times. V usage is TRBV4-2 and J usage is TRBJ1-1; D call uncertain. There are 15 residues in the CDR3. V was shortened by 2 bases and J by 4 bases, with 14 bases between the two germline ends. Germline values: CDR1 LGHNA, CDR2 YNFKEQ. This chain's CDR3 is CASSQTALGSTEAFF. The DNA of the CDR3 is TGTGCCAGCAGCCAAACAGCCCTGGGGAGCACTGAAGCTTTCTTT.

This clonotype appeared many times. The genes are TRBV27 and TRBJ1-2; unclear D gene. The CDR3 runs to 13 residues. Trimming pared 2 bases from V and 8 bases from J, leaving 12 bases between. Germline V gene data show CDR1 as MNHEY and CDR2 as SMNVEV (reference sequence). CDR3 residues: CASSLVASEGYTF. DNA for the CDR3: TGTGCCAGCAGTTTAGTTGCATCGGAGGGCTACACCTTC.

In its sample, this clonotype was seen many times. The V and J genes are TRBV3-1 and TRBJ2-5; D ambiguous. Trimming removed 6 bases from V and 4 bases from J, with 6 bases in between. This CDR3 contains 11 residues. From germline, CDR1 is LGHDT and CDR2 YNNKEL (reference sequence). The CDR3 here is CASRDGETQYF. The CDR3 DNA follows: TGTGCCAGCAGGGACGGAGAGACCCAGTACTTC.

This clonotype occurred a few times. The gene calls are TRBV27 and TRBJ2-5; D remains ambiguous. From germline, CDR1 is MNHEY and CDR2 SMNVEV (reference sequence). V dropped 6 bases and J dropped 2 bases, with 7 bases sitting between them. There are 12 residues in the CDR3. The CDR3: CASSGEQETQYF. In DNA, the CDR3 is TGTGCCAGCAGCGGCGAACAAGAGACCCAGTACTTC.

This clonotype was found many times. The CDR3 region has the DNA TGTGCCAGCAGTCCGGGCGCGCACAGGGGGCCCCAGCATTTT. Its translation: CASSPGAHRGPQHF. The chain joins TRBV28 to TRBJ1-5, with TRBD1 identical over 7 bases. V lost 5 bases to trimming and J lost 9 bases; unmatched junction nucleotides: 10. Looked up from germline, CDR1 is MDHEN and CDR2 is SYDVKM. CDR3 length: 14 amino acids.

This clonotype occurred a few times. V is TRBV9 and J is TRBJ2-3, with TRBD2 identical over 9 bases. The CDR3 runs 16 residues. The junction had 14 bases not matched to a gene; V was cut back by 3 bases and J by 9 bases. CDR1 is SGDLS and CDR2 is YYNGEE in the germline V gene. The CDR3 loop is CASSDGGLASTETQYF. CDR3 bases: TGTGCCAGCAGCGATGGGGGACTAGCCTCTACCGAGACGCAGTATTTT.

In its sample, this clonotype was seen a few times. CDR3 region: CATSTTSGRYEQYF. The DNA for the CDR3 is TGTGCCACCAGCACGACTAGCGGCAGGTACGAGCAGTACTTC. The V and J genes are TRBV15 and TRBJ2-7, with TRBD2 matching 9 bases. V lost 4 bases to trimming and J lost 4 bases; unmatched junction nucleotides: 5. Germline-derived CDR1 and CDR2 are LNHNV and YYDKDF (reference sequence). The CDR3 length is 14 residues.